Listed below are T cell receptor beta chains from one sample, sequenced in a study of beta chain features in type 1 diabetes. Generated by immunoSEQ multiplex PCR, the TCRdb table keeps only in-frame clones and is missing some. This table has just over 600,000 clones, about 14% appearing once. Sequenced sample: naive CD4+ T cells from blood. Receptors were obtained from a man aged 18-30 years in good health. The CDR3 runs from the conserved cysteine through the conserved F or W. The D gene is left open where the match is weak. Rows give clone size only sometimes, using once, few, many, or a class for an expanded clone.

clone_size	j_call	d_call	v_call	cdr3_aa	cdr3_nt
few	TRBJ2-5	-	TRBV5-7	CASSFGNTDFQETQYF	TGTGCCAGCAGCTTTGGGAACACAGACTTCCAAGAGACCCAGTACTTC
few	TRBJ2-3	-	TRBV20-1	CSRGGTDTQYF	TGCAGCCGAGGGGGGACAGATACGCAGTATTTT
few	TRBJ1-6	-	TRBV7-8	CASTQNRLGNSPLHF	TGTGCCAGCACCCAGAATCGACTGGGGAATTCACCCCTCCACTTT
-	TRBJ1-3	-	TRBV5-1	CASGDLSGNTIYF	TGCGCCAGCGGGGACCTCTCCGGAAACACCATATATTTT
few	TRBJ2-5	-	TRBV19	CASSTLSVRTQETQYF	TGTGCCAGTAGCACCCTGAGCGTAAGGACCCAAGAGACCCAGTACTTC
few	TRBJ2-5	-	TRBV11-3	CASSPGAGGLETQYF	TGTGCCAGCAGCCCCGGGGCAGGGGGGTTGGAGACCCAGTACTTC
few	TRBJ2-3	-	TRBV29-1	CSVDSNTDTQYF	TGCAGCGTGGACAGTAACACAGATACGCAGTATTTT
few	TRBJ2-7	-	TRBV6-1	CASTEMGRPYEQYF	TGTGCCAGCACCGAAATGGGGAGGCCCTACGAGCAGTACTTC
-	TRBJ2-7	TRBD1	TRBV28	CASRPDRAYEQYF	TGTGCCAGCAGGCCCGACAGGGCCTACGAGCAGTACTTC
-	TRBJ2-3	-	TRBV14	CASTRGVTQYF	TGTGCCAGTACTAGGGGAGTTACGCAGTATTTT
-	TRBJ2-6	-	TRBV19	CASKRNREAGANVLTF	TGTGCCAGTAAAAGGAACAGGGAAGCTGGGGCCAACGTCCTGACTTTC
few	TRBJ2-2	-	TRBV7-2	CASSLWAGVGELFF	TGTGCCAGCAGCTTGTGGGCAGGGGTCGGGGAGCTGTTTTTT
few	TRBJ2-7	-	TRBV2	CASSAEGRSEQYF	TGTGCCAGCAGTGCGGAGGGGCGGAGCGAGCAGTACTTC
few	TRBJ2-3	-	TRBV6-6	CASSYSPIADTQYF	TGTGCCAGCAGTTACTCGCCGATTGCGGATACGCAGTATTTT
few	TRBJ2-6	-	TRBV19	CASSILKAGANVLTF	TGTGCCAGTAGTATATTGAAGGCTGGGGCCAACGTCCTGACTTTC
few	TRBJ2-7	-	TRBV29-1	CSVGGSHEQYF	TGCAGCGTTGGGGGGTCCCACGAGCAGTACTTC
few	TRBJ2-7	TRBD2	TRBV5-4	CASSLAAGGVYEQYF	TGTGCCAGCAGCTTAGCGGCGGGGGGCGTTTACGAGCAGTACTTC
-	TRBJ2-5	-	TRBV20-1	CSAREKETQYF	TGCAGTGCCAGGGAGAAAGAGACCCAGTACTTC
few	TRBJ2-7	TRBD2	TRBV4-2	CASSRTSGTNEQYF	TGTGCCAGCAGCCGGACTAGCGGGACGAACGAGCAGTACTTC
-	TRBJ2-7	-	TRBV6-5	CASVTWTGNYEQYF	TGTGCCAGCGTCACCTGGACGGGAAACTACGAGCAGTACTTC